The 21 T cell receptor beta chains reported below all come from one sample, sequenced in a study of blood T cell repertoires in COVID-19. The repertoire was sequenced with immunoSEQ multiplex PCR; TCRdb's copy has only in-frame clones and lacks some. Here the sample spans about 70,000 clones, around 74% being singletons. Sequencing was done on a sample of peripheral blood. The source is a human donor in a cohort sampled during active COVID-19.

In DNA form, the CDR3 reads TGTGCCAGTAGTATGGGCACAGGGAGTTTGGGTGAAAAACTGTTTTTT. It translates to CASSMGTGSLGEKLFF. The rearrangement uses TRBV19 and TRBJ1-4; tentative D call: TRBD1 (6 bases). Per germline, CDR1 LNHDA and CDR2 SQIVND (reference sequence). The CDR3 has 16 amino acids. V was shortened by 3 bases and J by 7 bases, with 18 bases between the two germline ends.

The V and J genes are TRBV11-3 and TRBJ2-7, with 9 bases aligning to TRBD1. The CDR3 has 14 amino acids. CDR1 and CDR2 (germline): SGHNT, YENEEA. V gave up 3 bases and J gave up 2 bases; unmatched junction bases: 2. In DNA, the CDR3 is TGTGCCAGCAGCTTGAGACAGGGGGCCTACGAGCAGTACTTC. Residues: CASSLRQGAYEQYF.

DNA for the CDR3: TGTGCCAGCAGCTTACGGACAGGGACCGAGCAGTACTTC. This translates into CASSLRTGTEQYF. The rearrangement links TRBV11-2 to TRBJ2-7, with 8 bases matching TRBD1. The CDR3 spans 13 residues. From germline, CDR1 is SGHAT and CDR2 FQNNGV. The V segment lost 2 bases and the J segment 6 bases; nucleotides outside the gene matches: 3.

CDR3 protein: CASSQAGLYPYEQYF. In nucleotides, the CDR3 is TGTGCCAGCAGCCAAGCAGGGCTCTACCCCTACGAGCAGTACTTC. This chain joins TRBV3-1 (or the pseudogene TRBV3-2) and TRBJ2-7; TRBD1 is a possible D gene (5 bases). This CDR3 spans 15 amino acids. The V end lost 1 base, the J end lost 2 bases, and 12 bases lay between the germline ends. Germline V gives CDR1 LGHDT, CDR2 YNNKEL (reference sequence).

This chain uses TRBV5-8 with TRBJ2-1, with 10 bases aligning to TRBD2. Germline CDR1 and CDR2: SGHTS and YDEGEE. CDR3 length: 19 amino acids. V dropped 1 base and J dropped 0; count of bases not matched to a gene: 10. Here the CDR3 reads CASSLWLAGAASSYNEQFF. The CDR3 DNA sequence: TGTGCCAGCAGCTTGTGGCTAGCGGGGGCCGCGAGCTCCTACAATGAGCAGTTCTTC.

The chain links TRBV5-1 to TRBJ2-5; 7 nucleotides match TRBD2. The V gene end was trimmed by 4 bases and the J gene end by 3 bases; junction bases not matched to a gene: 9. This CDR3 has 15 residues. Germline CDR1 SGHRS, CDR2 YFSETQ. The CDR3 loop is CASSPGVGGEETQYF. The CDR3 bases are TGCGCCAGCAGCCCGGGGGTGGGGGGGGAAGAGACCCAGTACTTC. Full variable domain (remainder filled in from reference TRBV5-1 and TRBJ2-5): KAGVTQTPRYLIKTRGQQVTLSCSPISGHRSVSWYQQTPGQGLQFLFEYFSETQRNKGNFPGRFSGRQFSNSRSEMNVSTLELGDSALYLCASSPGVGGEETQYFGPGTRLLVL.

This chain joins TRBV28 and TRBJ2-1; D is unclear. CDR1 is MDHEN and CDR2 is SYDVKM in the germline V gene. The CDR3 runs to 13 residues. Trimming removed 1 base at V and 5 bases at J, with 6 bases between. CDR3 DNA sequence: TGTGCCAGCAGTTTATACAGTCACAATGAGCAGTTCTTC. This gives the protein CASSLYSHNEQFF.

The V gene is TRBV27, the J gene TRBJ2-7; 8 positions match TRBD1. Losses at the gene ends were 5 bases for V and 1 base for J; bases not matched to a gene: 4. In germline, CDR1 is MNHEY, CDR2 SMNVEV (reference sequence). CDR3 length: 14 residues. CDR3 coding DNA: TGTGCCAGCAGTCCCAGACAGGGGTCCTACGAGCAGTACTTC. This gives the protein CASSPRQGSYEQYF.

This clone was detected only a few times. The genes are TRBV19 and TRBJ2-5; 10 positions match TRBD1. CDR3 length: 15 residues. V shed 6 bases and J 2 bases; nucleotides not matched to a gene: 6. CDR1 and CDR2 (germline): LNHDA, SQIVND (reference sequence). For the CDR3, the DNA is TGTGCCAGTAGCCGACCGGGACAGGGGCAAGAGACCCAGTACTTC. As protein: CASSRPGQGQETQYF.

CDR3 bases: TGTGCCAGCAGCCAACGGACTAGCGGGGGGGCCCGGGAGACCCAGTACTTC. Translated, it gives CASSQRTSGGARETQYF. V gene TRBV3-1 (or the pseudogene TRBV3-2) combines with J gene TRBJ2-5, with 15 bases matching TRBD2. The CDR3 spans 17 residues. With V trimmed by 2 bases and J by 5 bases, 6 bases remained unmatched. The V gene's germline CDR1 is LGHDT and CDR2 YNNKEL (reference sequence).

The chain couples TRBV10-1 to TRBJ1-1; TRBD1 aligns across 11 bases. With V trimmed by 5 bases and J by 4 bases, 6 bases remained unmatched. This CDR3 comprises 15 residues. CDR1 is WNHNN and CDR2 is SYGVQD in the germline V gene (reference sequence). CDR3 in amino acids: CASSQRDRGSTEAFF. The CDR3 DNA reads as TGCGCCAGCAGTCAAAGGGACAGGGGGAGCACTGAAGCTTTCTTT.

The rearrangement joins TRBV10-3 to TRBJ1-6; D not resolved. Germline V CDR1 and CDR2: ENHRY, SYGVKD. The CDR3 contains 14 residues. The V end lost 2 bases, the J end lost 5 bases, and 7 bases lay between the germline ends. CDR3 amino acids: CAISEGLNNSPLHF. The CDR3 DNA reads as TGTGCCATCAGTGAGGGACTCAATAATTCACCCCTCCACTTT.

This sequence joins TRBV2 and TRBJ1-3; D is undetermined. The CDR3 runs 15 residues. V dropped 6 bases and J dropped 5 bases, with 17 bases sitting between them. Looked up from germline, CDR1 is SNHLY and CDR2 is FYNNEI. In DNA form, the CDR3 reads TGTGCCAGCAGCCGTGGAGGGTCTGGACGAAACACCATATATTTT. It yields the protein CASSRGGSGRNTIYF. Variable domain in full (rest from reference TRBV2 and TRBJ1-3): EPEVTQTPSHQVTQMGQEVILRCVPISNHLYFYWYRQILGQKVEFLVSFYNNEISEKSEIFDDQFSVERPDGSNFTLKIRSTKLEDSAMYFCASSRGGSGRNTIYFGEGSWLTVV.

This chain connects TRBV27 to TRBJ2-3, with 9 bases aligning to TRBD1. This CDR3 has 16 amino acids. Germline lookup yields CDR1 MNHEY and CDR2 SMNVEV (reference sequence). Trimming cost V 4 bases and J 3 bases; bases outside gene matches: 8. CDR3 coding DNA: TGTGCCAGCAGTTCCACCGGGACAGGGAGAACAGATACGCAGTATTTT. Encoded protein: CASSSTGTGRTDTQYF.

The chain links TRBV5-1 to TRBJ2-5, with a weak D call TRBD2 (6 bases). Germline V CDR1 and CDR2: SGHRS, YFSETQ. This CDR3 comprises 14 residues. V was shortened by 2 bases and J by 7 bases, with 15 bases between the two germline ends. The CDR3: CASSFQGYGRTQYF. CDR3 bases: TGCGCCAGCAGCTTTCAAGGGTACGGGAGGACCCAGTACTTC. The full variable domain, in which reference TRBV5-1 and TRBJ2-5 provide the parts outside the CDR3, is KAGVTQTPRYLIKTRGQQVTLSCSPISGHRSVSWYQQTPGQGLQFLFEYFSETQRNKGNFPGRFSGRQFSNSRSEMNVSTLELGDSALYLCASSFQGYGRTQYFGPGTRLLVL.

The chain recombines TRBV5-1 with TRBJ2-1, with 7 bases fitting TRBD1. Germline trimming cut 0 bases from V and 7 bases from J; bases unmatched to any gene: 4. This CDR3 region has 14 residues. The germline CDR1 and CDR2 sequences are SGHRS and YFSETQ. CDR3 sequence (DNA): TGCGCCAGCAGCTTGGGGACAGGTTTGAATGAGCAGTTCTTC. It is translated as CASSLGTGLNEQFF.

This sequence joins TRBV18 and TRBJ1-2; TRBD1 is a possible D gene (5 bases). From germline, CDR1 is KGHSH and CDR2 LQKENI. The CDR3 spans 14 residues. V dropped 2 bases and J dropped 7 bases, with 14 bases sitting between them. CDR3 protein: CASSPTQRRGGYTF. CDR3 nucleotides: TGTGCCAGCTCACCAACCCAGAGGAGGGGTGGCTACACCTTC.

The chain has TRBV6-2 or TRBV6-3 and TRBJ1-2, with 7 bases lining up with TRBD1. Trimming cost V 6 bases and J 4 bases; bases outside gene matches: 5. The CDR3 totals 13 residues. CDR1 and CDR2 from the germline V gene are MNHEY and SVGEGT. Written as DNA, the CDR3 is TGTGCCAGCAGCCGAGGGACAGTCTATGGCTACACCTTC. The encoded protein is CASSRGTVYGYTF.

The chain couples TRBV19 to TRBJ1-2; tentative D call: TRBD1 (5 bases). Germline CDR1 and CDR2: LNHDA and SQIVND (reference sequence). With 6 bases removed from V and 1 base from J, the gap between germline ends came to 12 bases. CDR3 length equals 14 residues. DNA for the CDR3: TGTGCCAGTAGGGCCCCGGGGGATAACTATGGCTACACCTTC. It specifies CASRAPGDNYGYTF.

V gene TRBV7-2 combines with J gene TRBJ1-1; no firm D call. CDR3 size: 14 residues. V lost 2 bases and J 3 bases, leaving 10 bases between the germline ends. Germline V gives CDR1 SGHTA, CDR2 FQGNSA. The CDR3: CASSLRVAYTEAFF. DNA for the CDR3: TGTGCCAGCAGCTTACGGGTCGCTTACACTGAAGCTTTCTTT.

The chain uses TRBV28 and TRBJ2-3; tentative D call: TRBD2 (6 bases). This CDR3 has 15 residues. V was shortened by 8 bases and J by 2 bases, with 17 bases between the two germline ends. Germline V CDR1 and CDR2: MDHEN, SYDVKM. Here the CDR3 reads CASGDIADSTDTQYF. DNA for the CDR3: TGTGCCAGCGGTGACATAGCGGACTCCACAGATACGCAGTATTTT.